This T cell receptor beta chain was captured in a study of Ad26.COV2.S vaccination and SARS-CoV-2 variants. Whole-study findings and limits: Reportedly, after vaccination the spike-specific CD8+ and CD4+ T cell responses displayed substantial breadth.

The J segment lost 7 bases and the V segment lost 0 bases, leaving 7 bases of the junction unmatched. Germline V lookup: CDR1 LNHDA, CDR2 SQIVND (reference sequence). The CDR3 has 15 amino acids. Noted treatment: some 19 received Ad26.COV2.S at low or high dose, single or two shots; roughly five received placebo; per-sample allocation not given. Day 63 after the first injection of vaccine or placebo was the sampling time. An adult of 18-55 years in Boston served as donor. Details on this clone: Its antigen is not known.

Method: immunoSEQ multiplex PCR; TCRdb's copy keeps in-frame clones and lacks some. Found here are approximately 480,000 clones, around 88% of them singletons; the top ten hold 9.5% to 15%. The J gene is TRBJ2-7, the V gene TRBV19; 9 nucleotides align to TRBD2. This TCR came from a person aged 18-65 years who received the Ad26.COV2.S COVID-19 vaccine or a placebo. The source was peripheral blood, collected in a trial of Ad26.COV2.S vaccine versus placebo. The CDR3 reads CASSIDGTSTGEQYF. CDR3 in DNA: TGTGCCAGTAGTATAGATGGGACTAGCACGGGGGAGCAGTACTTC. Variable domain in full (rest from reference TRBV19 and TRBJ2-7): DGGITQSPKYLFRKEGQNVTLSCEQNLNHDAMYWYRQDPGQGLRLIYYSQIVNDFQKGDIAEGYSVSREKKESFPLTVTSAQKNPTAFYLCASSIDGTSTGEQYFGPGTRLTVT.